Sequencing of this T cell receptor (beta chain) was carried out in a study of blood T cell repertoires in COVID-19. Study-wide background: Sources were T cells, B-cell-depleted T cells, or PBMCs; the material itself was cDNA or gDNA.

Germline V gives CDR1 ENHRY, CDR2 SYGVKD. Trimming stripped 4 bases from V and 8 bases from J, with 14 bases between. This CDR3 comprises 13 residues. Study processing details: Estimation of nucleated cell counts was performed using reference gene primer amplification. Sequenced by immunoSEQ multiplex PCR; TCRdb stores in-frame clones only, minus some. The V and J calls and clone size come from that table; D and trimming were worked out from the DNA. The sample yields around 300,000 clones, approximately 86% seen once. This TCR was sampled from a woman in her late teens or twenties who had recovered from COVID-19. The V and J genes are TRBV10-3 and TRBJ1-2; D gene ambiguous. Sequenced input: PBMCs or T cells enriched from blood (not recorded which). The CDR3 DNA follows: TGTGCCATCAGTGTCCTGTCATTACACGGCTACACCTTC. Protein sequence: CAISVLSLHGYTF.